This T cell receptor (beta chain) came from a study of blood T cell repertoires in COVID-19. For the study at large: The samples span acute and convalescent COVID-19 from the United States, Italy and Spain. T cells, B-cell-depleted T cells, or PBMCs supplied cDNA or gDNA.

The table came from immunoSEQ multiplex PCR; TCRdb's copy has only in-frame clones and leaves some out. The sample has a few hundred thousand clones; around 88% are singletons. V lost 0 bases to trimming and J lost 5 bases; unmatched junction nucleotides: 6. Germline loops: CDR1 LNHNV, CDR2 YYDKDF (reference sequence). The CDR3 spans 16 residues. This sequence originates from a woman between 25 and 40 years old who had recovered from COVID-19. V gene TRBV15 combines with J gene TRBJ1-4; 7 bases agree with TRBD1. Material for sequencing was peripheral blood. The CDR3 DNA is TGTGCCACCAGCAGAGAGGCGACAGGGAGCAATGAAAAACTGTTTTTT. This translates into CATSREATGSNEKLFF.